This T cell receptor beta chain is drawn from a study of T-cell reconstitution after alpha-beta-depleted transplantation in children (dated by TCRdb to about 2016). As for the study more broadly: Using TCR repertoire profiling, the study followed T-cell immune reconstitution in a quantitative way in children after TCRalphabeta/CD19-depleted allogeneic hematopoietic cell transplantation.

The library was built by means of PCR. Sequencing took place on an Illumina HiSeq 2500. TCR libraries were prepared with molecular barcoding, using unique molecular identifiers to normalize TCRbeta repertoire quantification. TCRdb reworked the public reads: Q25 trimming with fastp, MiXCR clone assembly, productive beta chains retained. Each entry is one CDR3 protein sequence, shown with its most common DNA and genes. The sample profile shows fewer than 120,000 distinct CDR3 sequences; approximately 10% of them were found once. 6.5% to 9.5% of the sample is in the top ten clones. From the cysteine up to the phenylalanine, the CDR3 has a length of 12 residues. The read is trimmed to its CDR3 DNA, 36 bases read in frame from base 1. Ten or more counts support this clonotype. What antigen it recognizes has not been identified. Mismatch with germline at one junction end may stem from a read error.

Here the sequenced sample was PBMCs from the stem cell graft donor, taken from the stem cell graft. This sequence originates from a human donor who donated a stem cell graft to a child with acute lymphoblastic leukemia. The V gene is TRBV12-3 or TRBV12-4 and the J gene is TRBJ2-7, with 9 bases matching TRBD1. The CDR3 loop reads CASSLNRGLRDF. The nucleotide sequence is given as TGTGCCAGCAGTTTAAACAGGGGGCTTAGGGACTTC.